This entry concerns a single TCR beta chain. These data come from a study of blood T cell repertoires in COVID-19. Per the original data handling: Reference gene primers were amplified, and this amplification served to estimate nucleated cell counts. This table comes from immunoSEQ multiplex PCR, and its TCRdb copy is limited to in-frame clones, with some not included. V and J calls and clone size are given by that table; D and trimming were obtained from the DNA. The table includes 300,000 to 400,000 clones, roughly nine tenths detected once. Sample: PBMCs or T cells enriched from blood (not recorded which). The source is a man younger than 35 who had recovered from COVID-19.

CDR3 coding DNA: TGTGCCAGCAGCTTAAGTCTCCAGAAAGAGACCCAGTACTTC. Its protein is CASSLSLQKETQYF. The chain joins TRBV11-2 to TRBJ2-5; no clear D. Germline CDR1 and CDR2: SGHAT and FQNNGV. With 2 bases removed from V and 3 bases from J, the gap between germline ends came to 10 bases. The CDR3 runs to 14 residues.